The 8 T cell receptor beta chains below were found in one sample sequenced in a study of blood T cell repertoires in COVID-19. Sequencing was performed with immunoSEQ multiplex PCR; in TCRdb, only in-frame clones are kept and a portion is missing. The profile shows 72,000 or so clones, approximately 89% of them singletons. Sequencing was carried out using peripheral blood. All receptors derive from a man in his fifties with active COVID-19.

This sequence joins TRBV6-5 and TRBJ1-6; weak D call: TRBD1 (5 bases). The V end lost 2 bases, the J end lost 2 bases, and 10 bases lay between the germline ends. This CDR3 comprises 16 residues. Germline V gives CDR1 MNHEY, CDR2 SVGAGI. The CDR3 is CASSYQAGTYNSPLHF. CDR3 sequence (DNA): TGTGCCAGCAGTTACCAGGCAGGGACCTATAATTCACCCCTCCACTTT.

The CDR3 spells CASSLDSLNTGELFF. Written as DNA, the CDR3 is TGCGCCAGCAGCTTGGACAGCTTGAACACCGGGGAGCTGTTTTTT. The genes are TRBV5-1 and TRBJ2-2; no reliable D call. The CDR3 is made up of 15 amino acids. The germline V gene encodes CDR1 SGHRS and CDR2 YFSETQ. Between the trimmed V and J ends, which lost 0 bases and 1 base, there was a span of 7 bases. Supplemented by reference TRBV5-1 and TRBJ2-2, the full variable domain reads KAGVTQTPRYLIKTRGQQVTLSCSPISGHRSVSWYQQTPGQGLQFLFEYFSETQRNKGNFPGRFSGRQFSNSRSEMNVSTLELGDSALYLCASSLDSLNTGELFFGEGSRLTVL.

The CDR3 is CASSRTGGGISPLHF. DNA for the CDR3: TGCGCCAGCAGCCGGACGGGAGGGGGGATTTCACCCCTCCACTTT. V gene TRBV4-1 combines with J gene TRBJ1-6; D is perhaps TRBD1 (6 bases). The CDR3 covers 15 residues. V dropped 4 bases and J dropped 9 bases, with 16 bases sitting between them. CDR1 is MGHRA and CDR2 is YSYEKL in the germline V gene.

The CDR3 sequence: CASSLGASVGYEQYF. The CDR3 nucleotides read TGTGCCAGCAGCTTAGGGGCTAGCGTGGGCTACGAGCAGTACTTC. V is TRBV11-3 and J is TRBJ2-7, with D possibly matching TRBD2 (6 bases). V was shortened by 1 base and J by 3 bases, with 13 bases between the two germline ends. The germline V gene encodes CDR1 SGHNT and CDR2 YENEEA. This CDR3 region has 15 residues.

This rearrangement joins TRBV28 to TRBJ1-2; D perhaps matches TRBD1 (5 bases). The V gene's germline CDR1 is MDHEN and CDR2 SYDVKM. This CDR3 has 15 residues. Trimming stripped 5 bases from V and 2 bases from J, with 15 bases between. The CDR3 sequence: CASSAPGLMNYGYTF. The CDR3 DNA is TGTGCCAGCAGTGCTCCGGGACTGATGAACTATGGCTACACCTTC.

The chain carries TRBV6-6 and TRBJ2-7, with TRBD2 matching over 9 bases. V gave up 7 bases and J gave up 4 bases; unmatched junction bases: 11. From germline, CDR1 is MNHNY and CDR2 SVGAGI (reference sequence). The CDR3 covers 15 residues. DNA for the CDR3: TGTGCCAGCACTCCAGCGGGAGGCATTCCTTACGAGCAGTACTTC. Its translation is CASTPAGGIPYEQYF.

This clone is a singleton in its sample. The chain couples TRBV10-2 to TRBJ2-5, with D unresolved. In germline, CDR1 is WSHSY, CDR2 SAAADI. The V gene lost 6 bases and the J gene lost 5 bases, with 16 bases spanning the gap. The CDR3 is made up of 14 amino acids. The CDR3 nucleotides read TGCGCCAGCAGAGAGAGGCCCAGGCAGGAGACCCAGTACTTC. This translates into CASRERPRQETQYF.

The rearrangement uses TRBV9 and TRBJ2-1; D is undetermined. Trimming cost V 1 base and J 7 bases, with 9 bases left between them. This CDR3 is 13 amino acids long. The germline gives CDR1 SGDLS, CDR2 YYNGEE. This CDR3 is CASSVPNGNEQFF. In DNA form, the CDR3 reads TGTGCCAGCAGCGTACCAAACGGGAATGAGCAGTTCTTC.